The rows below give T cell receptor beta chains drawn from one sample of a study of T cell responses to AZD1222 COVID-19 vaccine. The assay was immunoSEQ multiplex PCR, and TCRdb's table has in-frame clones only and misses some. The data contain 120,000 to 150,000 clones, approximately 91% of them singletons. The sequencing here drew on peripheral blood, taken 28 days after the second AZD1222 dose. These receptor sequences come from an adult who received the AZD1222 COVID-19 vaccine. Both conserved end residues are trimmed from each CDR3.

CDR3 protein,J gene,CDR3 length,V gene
ASSLGQGNTEAF,TRBJ1-1,12,TRBV7-9
ASSLEGRLAGADTQY,TRBJ2-3,15,TRBV5-4
ASSASPSGKRY,TRBJ2-7,11,TRBV9
ASSLEGISYNSPLH,TRBJ1-6,14,TRBV5-1
ASSSPGRPGGYT,TRBJ1-2,12,TRBV6-5
ASSLGPTGSRYEQY,TRBJ2-7,14,TRBV5-1
ASSQGQGASLRPGELF,TRBJ2-2,16,TRBV3-1/TRBV3-2
ASSPGTGLQPQH,TRBJ1-5,12,TRBV7-8
AISTGMWPDTQY,TRBJ2-3,12,TRBV10-3
ASSSSGSDEKLF,TRBJ1-4,12,TRBV6-5
ASSGRGRDTQY,TRBJ2-3,11,TRBV19
ASSTGAANTLDEQF,TRBJ2-1,14,TRBV4-2
ASSWTGGNQPQH,TRBJ1-5,12,TRBV5-1
AWSEAGNEKLF,TRBJ1-4,11,TRBV30
ASSPGLAGRDTQY,TRBJ2-3,13,TRBV9
ASSLGQVYEQY,TRBJ2-7,11,TRBV7-9
ASSQEGQGWYSPLH,TRBJ1-6,14,TRBV14
ASSPRGLRTFSTDTQY,TRBJ2-3,16,TRBV7-2
ASSWTGVGNTIY,TRBJ1-3,12,TRBV5-1
ASSFREGIETQY,TRBJ2-5,12,TRBV7-9
ASSKGKAGGITGELF,TRBJ2-2,15,TRBV21-1
ASRRPGTENTEAF,TRBJ1-1,13,TRBV5-6
ASSFVNTQY,TRBJ2-3,9,TRBV7-6
ASRANSEQF,TRBJ2-1,9,TRBV7-9
ASSRGQQETQY,TRBJ2-5,11,TRBV7-2
ASKRDGVYYGYT,TRBJ1-2,12,TRBV27
ASSPRGSYNEQF,TRBJ2-1,12,TRBV7-9
ASSKVPDSLAGGNQPQH,TRBJ1-5,17,TRBV19
ASSTTVNTEAF,TRBJ1-1,11,TRBV2
ASSPPGQAQETQY,TRBJ2-5,13,TRBV18
ASSLGGARGDTQY,TRBJ2-3,13,TRBV5-1
SVAPRTGESGTQY,TRBJ2-5,13,TRBV29-1
ASSSGQGNTGELF,TRBJ2-2,13,TRBV5-5
ASSIGMNTEAF,TRBJ1-1,11,TRBV5-6
ASSEVDSHGYT,TRBJ1-2,11,TRBV6-1
ASRPGTGGQPQH,TRBJ1-5,12,TRBV6-6
ASRGLAKNIQY,TRBJ2-4,11,TRBV27
ASHLRGNSPLH,TRBJ1-6,11,TRBV2
ASSLLDTGELF,TRBJ2-2,11,TRBV11-2
ASSQDGGGPYNEQF,TRBJ2-1,14,TRBV4-2
ASHGQVNQPQH,TRBJ1-5,11,TRBV6-5
ASTEQLNTEAF,TRBJ1-1,11,TRBV2
ASSPTRVGNQPQH,TRBJ1-5,13,TRBV7-2
AWSHRDGRGVNYGYT,TRBJ1-2,15,TRBV30
ASWNRYSNQPQH,TRBJ1-5,12,TRBV6-5
ASSSPSAGRNEQF,TRBJ2-1,13,TRBV7-3
ASSPMIHSGRAEGGELF,TRBJ2-2,17,TRBV5-4
ASSRYRGPTTDTQY,TRBJ2-3,14,TRBV7-8
ASNMEGKASYEQY,TRBJ2-7,13,TRBV5-1
ASSRISATEAF,TRBJ1-1,11,TRBV2
ASSHSGLAYEQY,TRBJ2-7,12,TRBV4-2
ASRVGDYGYT,TRBJ1-2,10,TRBV6-5
ASSLDLRGRNSPLH,TRBJ1-6,14,TRBV11-2
SVGATGVLTF,TRBJ1-1,10,TRBV29-1
ASGRGQLEKLF,TRBJ1-4,11,TRBV12-3/TRBV12-4
ASSSRSRIISTNTGELF,TRBJ2-2,17,TRBV7-6
ASSLVFGDRNSYEQY,TRBJ2-7,15,TRBV5-1
ASSQITGNTEAF,TRBJ1-1,12,TRBV11-1
ASSLEGDTEAF,TRBJ1-1,11,TRBV7-9
AISESGTGSLNYGYT,TRBJ1-2,15,TRBV10-3